The present TCR beta chain was sequenced within a study of shared clonotypes between healthy human individuals. This table comes from immunoSEQ multiplex PCR, and its TCRdb copy is limited to in-frame clones, with some not included. Here the sample spans roughly 2.6 million clones, over 85% being singletons. Germline values: CDR1 MDHEN, CDR2 SYDVKM. The V and J ends lost 5 bases and 0 bases respectively, with 14 bases between them. The CDR3 length is 15 residues. The clonotype was recovered from a man younger than 35 in good health. The gene calls are TRBV28 and TRBJ2-7; D call uncertain. Sequenced input: naive CD4+ T cells sorted from blood. Regarding subset: CD45RA+ positively selected. The CDR3 spells CASSNQALSSYEQYF. The CDR3 DNA reads as TGTGCCAGCAGTAATCAGGCCCTGAGCTCCTACGAGCAGTACTTC.